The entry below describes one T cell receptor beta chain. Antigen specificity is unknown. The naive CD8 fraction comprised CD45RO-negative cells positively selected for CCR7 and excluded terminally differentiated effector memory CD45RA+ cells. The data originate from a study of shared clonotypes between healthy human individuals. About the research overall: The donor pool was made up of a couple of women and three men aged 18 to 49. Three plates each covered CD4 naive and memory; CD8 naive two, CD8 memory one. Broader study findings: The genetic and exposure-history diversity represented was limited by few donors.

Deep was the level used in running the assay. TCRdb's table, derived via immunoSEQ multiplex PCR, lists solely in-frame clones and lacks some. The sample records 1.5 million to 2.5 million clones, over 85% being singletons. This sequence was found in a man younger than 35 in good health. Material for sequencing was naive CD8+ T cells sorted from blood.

The CDR3 spells CASSLRTSGGADEQFF. The CDR3 coding sequence is TGCGCCAGCAGCCTGAGGACTAGCGGGGGGGCCGATGAGCAGTTCTTC. V and J are TRBV5-1 and TRBJ2-1; the match to TRBD2 covers 15 bases. The CDR3 totals 16 residues. The germline gives CDR1 SGHRS, CDR2 YFSETQ. Losses at the gene ends were 4 bases for V and 8 bases for J; bases not matched to a gene: 7.